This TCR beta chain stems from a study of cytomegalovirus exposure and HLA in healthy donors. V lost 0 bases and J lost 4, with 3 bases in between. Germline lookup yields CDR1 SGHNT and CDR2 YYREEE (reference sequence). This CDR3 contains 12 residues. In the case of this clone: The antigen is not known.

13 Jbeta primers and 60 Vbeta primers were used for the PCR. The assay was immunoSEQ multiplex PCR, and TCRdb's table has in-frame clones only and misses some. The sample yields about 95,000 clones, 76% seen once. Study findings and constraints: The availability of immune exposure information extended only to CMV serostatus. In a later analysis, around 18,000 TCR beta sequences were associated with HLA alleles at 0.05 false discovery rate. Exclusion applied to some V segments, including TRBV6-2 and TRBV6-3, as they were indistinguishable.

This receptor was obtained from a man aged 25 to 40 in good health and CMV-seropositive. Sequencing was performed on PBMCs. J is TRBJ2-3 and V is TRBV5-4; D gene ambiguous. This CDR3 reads CASSLASDTQYF. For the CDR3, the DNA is TGTGCCAGCAGCTTGGCCTCAGATACGCAGTATTTT.